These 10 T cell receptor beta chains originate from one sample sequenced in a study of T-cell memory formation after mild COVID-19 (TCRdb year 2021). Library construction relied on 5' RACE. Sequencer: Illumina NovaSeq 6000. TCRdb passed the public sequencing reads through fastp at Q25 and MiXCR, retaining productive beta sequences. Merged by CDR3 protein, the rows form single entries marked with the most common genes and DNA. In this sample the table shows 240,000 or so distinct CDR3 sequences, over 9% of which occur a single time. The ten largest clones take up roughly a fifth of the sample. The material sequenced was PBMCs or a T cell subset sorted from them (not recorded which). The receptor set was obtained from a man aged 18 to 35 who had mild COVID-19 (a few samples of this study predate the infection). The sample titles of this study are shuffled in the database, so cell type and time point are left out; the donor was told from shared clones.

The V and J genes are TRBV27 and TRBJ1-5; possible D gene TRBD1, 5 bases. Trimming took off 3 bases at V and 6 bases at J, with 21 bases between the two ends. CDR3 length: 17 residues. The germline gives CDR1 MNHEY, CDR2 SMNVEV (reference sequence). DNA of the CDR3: TGTGCCAGCAGTTTTCGGGGGTTCCCCTTGAAAGGTCAGCCCCAGCATTTT. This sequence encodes CASSFRGFPLKGQPQHF.

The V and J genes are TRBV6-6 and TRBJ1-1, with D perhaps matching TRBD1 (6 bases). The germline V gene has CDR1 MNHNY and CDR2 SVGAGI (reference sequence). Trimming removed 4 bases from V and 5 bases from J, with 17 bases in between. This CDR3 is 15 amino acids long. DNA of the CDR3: TGTGCCAGCAGTTCCCCCCAGGGGATGAGGACTGAAGCTTTCTTT. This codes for CASSSPQGMRTEAFF.

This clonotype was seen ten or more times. The CDR3 region has the DNA TGCGCCAGCAGCTCAGGCGACTCTTTCCAAGAGACCCAGTACTTC. Translating it yields CASSSGDSFQETQYF. The J gene is TRBJ2-5, the V gene TRBV5-1; D ambiguous. CDR3 length equals 15 residues. Germline V gene data show CDR1 as SGHRS and CDR2 as YFSETQ. The V end was cut by 3 bases, the J end by 1 base, with 13 bases between.

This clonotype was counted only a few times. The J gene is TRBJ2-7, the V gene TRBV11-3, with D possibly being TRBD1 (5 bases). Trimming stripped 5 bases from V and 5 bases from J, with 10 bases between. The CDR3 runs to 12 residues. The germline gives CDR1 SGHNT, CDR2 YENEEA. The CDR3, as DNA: TGTGCCAGCAGCCTCGACAGTAACGAGCAGTACTTC. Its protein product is CASSLDSNEQYF. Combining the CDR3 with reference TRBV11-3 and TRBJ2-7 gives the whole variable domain EAGVVQSPRYKIIEKKQPVAFWCNPISGHNTLYWYLQNLGQGPELLIRYENEEAVDDSQLPKDRFSAERLKGVDSTLKIQPAELGDSAVYLCASSLDSNEQYFGPGTRLTVT.

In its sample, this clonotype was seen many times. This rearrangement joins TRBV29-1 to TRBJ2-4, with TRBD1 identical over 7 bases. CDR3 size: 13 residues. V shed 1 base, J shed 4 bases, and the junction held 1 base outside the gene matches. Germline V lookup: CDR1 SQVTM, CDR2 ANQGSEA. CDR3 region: CSVEGQGKNIQYF. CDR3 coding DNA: TGCAGCGTTGAAGGACAGGGAAAAAACATTCAGTACTTC.

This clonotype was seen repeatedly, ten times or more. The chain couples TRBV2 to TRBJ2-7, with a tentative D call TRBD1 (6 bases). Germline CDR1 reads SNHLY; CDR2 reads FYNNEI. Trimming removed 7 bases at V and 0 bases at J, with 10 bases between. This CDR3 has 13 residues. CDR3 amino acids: CASTRQDSYEQYF. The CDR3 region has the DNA TGTGCCAGCACCCGACAGGACTCCTACGAGCAGTACTTC.

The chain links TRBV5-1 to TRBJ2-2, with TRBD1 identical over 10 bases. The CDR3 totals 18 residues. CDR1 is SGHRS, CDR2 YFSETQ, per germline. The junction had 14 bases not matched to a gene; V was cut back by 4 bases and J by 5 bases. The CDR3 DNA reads TGCGCCAGCAGCCCAATCCCGGGACAGGGGAGAGGTACCGGGGAGCTGTTTTTT. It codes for CASSPIPGQGRGTGELFF.

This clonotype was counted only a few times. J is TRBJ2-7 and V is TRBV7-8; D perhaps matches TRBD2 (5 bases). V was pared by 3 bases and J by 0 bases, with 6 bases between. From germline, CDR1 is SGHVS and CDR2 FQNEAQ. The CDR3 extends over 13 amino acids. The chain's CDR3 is CASSLGDSYEQYV. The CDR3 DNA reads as TGTGCCAGCAGCTTGGGAGACTCCTACGAGCAGTACGTC.

CDR3 nucleotides: TGTGCCAGCAGCTTAGTGAGGGACAGGGGGCGTGAAGATACGCAGTATTTT. The encoded protein is CASSLVRDRGREDTQYF. The rearrangement links TRBV7-8 to TRBJ2-3; 12 bases are a match to TRBD1. Per the germline V gene, CDR1 is SGHVS and CDR2 is FQNEAQ. The CDR3 runs 17 residues. V lost 1 base, J lost 5 bases, and 7 bases stayed unmatched.

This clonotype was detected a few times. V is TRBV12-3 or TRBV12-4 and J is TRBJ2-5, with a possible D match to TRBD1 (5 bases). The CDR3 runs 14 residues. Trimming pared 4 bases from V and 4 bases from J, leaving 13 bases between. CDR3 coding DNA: TGTGCCAGCAGTTCGACTGGGGCCGGAGAGACCCAGTACTTC. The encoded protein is CASSSTGAGETQYF.